This T cell receptor (beta chain) was identified in a study of blood T cell repertoires in COVID-19. Background on the study: COVID-19 samples collected from the United States, Italy and Spain covered acute and convalescent phases. PBMCs, B-cell-depleted T cells, or T cells provided the cDNA or gDNA that made up the material.

Donors of Cohort 3 who recovered were those that had two negative PCRs, clearance, or symptom resolution. The repertoire was sequenced with immunoSEQ multiplex PCR; TCRdb's copy has only in-frame clones and lacks some. The table records approximately 150,000 clones, 80% to 90% of them present only once. The CDR3 consists of 14 residues. The V gene's germline CDR1 is MNHEY and CDR2 SVGAGI. V was trimmed by 2 bases and J by 8 bases, leaving 15 bases between them. Sequenced: PBMCs or T cells enriched from blood (not recorded which). The clonotype originates from a middle-aged man who had recovered from COVID-19. This chain uses TRBV6-5 with TRBJ1-2; tentative D call: TRBD1 (6 bases). In DNA, the CDR3 is TGTGCCAGCAGTTACGGCGGGGGCGCGATGGGCTACACCTTC. Amino acid sequence: CASSYGGGAMGYTF.